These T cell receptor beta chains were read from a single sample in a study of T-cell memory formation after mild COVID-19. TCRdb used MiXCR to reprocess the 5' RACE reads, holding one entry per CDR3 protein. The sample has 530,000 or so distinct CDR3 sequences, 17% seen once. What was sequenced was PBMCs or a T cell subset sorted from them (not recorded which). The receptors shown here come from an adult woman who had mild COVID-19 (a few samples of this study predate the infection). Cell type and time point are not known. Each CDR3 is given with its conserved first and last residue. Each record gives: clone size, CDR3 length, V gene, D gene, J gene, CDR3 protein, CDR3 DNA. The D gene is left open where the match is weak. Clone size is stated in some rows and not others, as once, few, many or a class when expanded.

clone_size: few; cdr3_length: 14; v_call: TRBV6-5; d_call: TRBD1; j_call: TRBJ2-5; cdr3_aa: CASSRRQGGATQYF; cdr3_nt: TGTGCCAGCAGTCGTCGACAGGGGGGTGCGACCCAGTACTTC
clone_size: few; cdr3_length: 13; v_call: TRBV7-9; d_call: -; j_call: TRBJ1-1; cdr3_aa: CASSLGGSFEAFF; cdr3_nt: TGTGCCAGCAGCTTAGGCGGAAGTTTTGAAGCTTTCTTT
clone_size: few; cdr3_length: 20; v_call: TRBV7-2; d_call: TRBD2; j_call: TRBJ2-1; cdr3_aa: CASSLTMGLAGGPSHNEQFF; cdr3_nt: TGTGCCAGCAGCCTCACGATGGGACTAGCGGGAGGGCCGTCTCACAATGAGCAGTTCTTC
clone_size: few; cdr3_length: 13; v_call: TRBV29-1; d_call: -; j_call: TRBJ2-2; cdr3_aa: CSASSGNTGELFF; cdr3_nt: TGCAGCGCCTCGAGCGGGAACACCGGGGAGCTGTTTTTT
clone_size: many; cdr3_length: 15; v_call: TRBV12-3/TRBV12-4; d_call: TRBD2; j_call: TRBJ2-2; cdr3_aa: CAITLGGLASGELFF; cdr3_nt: TGTGCCATCACCCTCGGGGGACTAGCATCCGGGGAGCTGTTTTTT
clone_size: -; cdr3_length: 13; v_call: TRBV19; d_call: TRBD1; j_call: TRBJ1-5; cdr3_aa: CASGQVFGQPQHF; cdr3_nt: TGTGCCAGTGGACAGGTTTTTGGTCAGCCCCAGCATTTT
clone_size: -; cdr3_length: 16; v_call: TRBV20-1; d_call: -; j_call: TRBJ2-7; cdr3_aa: CSARTHGRPSSYEQYF; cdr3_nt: TGCAGTGCTAGAACCCATGGACGACCGAGCTCCTACGAGCAGTACTTC
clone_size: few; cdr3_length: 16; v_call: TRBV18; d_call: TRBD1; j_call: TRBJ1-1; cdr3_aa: CASSSDRQGGWTEAFF; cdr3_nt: TGTGCCAGCTCATCGGATAGACAGGGGGGATGGACTGAAGCTTTCTTT
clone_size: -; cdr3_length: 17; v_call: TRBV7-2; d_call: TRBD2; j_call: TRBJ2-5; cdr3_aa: CASSLGLAGNLIETQYF; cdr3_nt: TGTGCCAGCAGCTTAGGGCTAGCGGGAAACTTAATCGAGACCCAGTACTTC
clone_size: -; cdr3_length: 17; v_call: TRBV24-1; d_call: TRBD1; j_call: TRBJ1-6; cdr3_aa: CATSESPGTGYNSPLHF; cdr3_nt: TGTGCCACCAGTGAGTCGCCCGGGACAGGTTATAATTCACCCCTCCACTTT
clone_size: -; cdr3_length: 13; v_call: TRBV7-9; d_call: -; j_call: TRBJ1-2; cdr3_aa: CASSLDRESGYTF; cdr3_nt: TGTGCCAGCAGCTTAGACAGGGAGAGTGGCTACACCTTC
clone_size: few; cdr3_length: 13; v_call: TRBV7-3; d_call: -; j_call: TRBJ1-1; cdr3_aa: CASSPTPGTEAFF; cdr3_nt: TGTGCCAGCAGCCCGACCCCCGGTACTGAAGCTTTCTTT
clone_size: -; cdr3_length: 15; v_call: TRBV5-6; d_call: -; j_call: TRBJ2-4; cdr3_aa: CASSGGLALSLDQYF; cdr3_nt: TGTGCCAGCAGCGGGGGGCTAGCGCTCTCTTTGGATCAGTACTTC
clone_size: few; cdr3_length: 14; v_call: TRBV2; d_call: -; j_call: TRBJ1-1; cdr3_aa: CASSRGTRNTEAFF; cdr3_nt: TGTGCCAGCAGCCGCGGGACGAGAAACACTGAAGCTTTCTTT
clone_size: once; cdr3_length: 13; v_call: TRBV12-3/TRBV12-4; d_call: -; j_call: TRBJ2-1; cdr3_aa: CASSSALGDEQFF; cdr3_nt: TGTGCCAGCAGTTCGGCCTTGGGGGATGAGCAGTTCTTC
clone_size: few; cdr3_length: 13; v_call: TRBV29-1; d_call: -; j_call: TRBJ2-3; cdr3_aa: CSVGGIRTDTQYF; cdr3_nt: TGCAGCGTTGGGGGGATACGAACAGATACGCAGTATTTT
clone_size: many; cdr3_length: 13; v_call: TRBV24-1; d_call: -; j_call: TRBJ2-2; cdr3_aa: CATSEQNTGELFF; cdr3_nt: TGTGCCACCAGTGAACAGAACACCGGGGAGCTGTTTTTT
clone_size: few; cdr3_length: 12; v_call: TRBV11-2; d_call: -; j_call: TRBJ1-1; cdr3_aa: CASSLSGGGAFF; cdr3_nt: TGTGCCAGCAGCTTATCTGGGGGAGGCGCTTTCTTT
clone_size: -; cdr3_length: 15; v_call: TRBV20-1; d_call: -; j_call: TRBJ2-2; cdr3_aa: CSAPRGGMNTGELFF; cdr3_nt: TGCAGTGCGCCTCGGGGCGGGATGAACACCGGGGAGCTGTTTTTT
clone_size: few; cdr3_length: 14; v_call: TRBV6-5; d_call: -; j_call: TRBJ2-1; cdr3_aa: CASSYERNVNEQFF; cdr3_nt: TGTGCCAGCAGTTACGAGAGGAACGTCAATGAGCAGTTCTTC
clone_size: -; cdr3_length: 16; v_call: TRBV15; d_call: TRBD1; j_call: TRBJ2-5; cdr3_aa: CATSRGARGRRETQYF; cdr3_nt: TGTGCCACCAGCAGAGGTGCCAGGGGGCGCCGAGAGACCCAGTACTTC
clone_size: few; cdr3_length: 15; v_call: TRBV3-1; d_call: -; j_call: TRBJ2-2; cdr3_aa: CASSQGTENTGELFF; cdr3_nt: TGTGCCAGCAGCCAAGGGACAGAGAACACCGGGGAGCTGTTTTTT
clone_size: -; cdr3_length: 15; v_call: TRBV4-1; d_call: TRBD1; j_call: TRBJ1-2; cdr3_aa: CASSQAPDRVDGYTF; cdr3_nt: TGCGCCAGCAGCCAAGCCCCAGACAGGGTTGACGGCTACACCTTC